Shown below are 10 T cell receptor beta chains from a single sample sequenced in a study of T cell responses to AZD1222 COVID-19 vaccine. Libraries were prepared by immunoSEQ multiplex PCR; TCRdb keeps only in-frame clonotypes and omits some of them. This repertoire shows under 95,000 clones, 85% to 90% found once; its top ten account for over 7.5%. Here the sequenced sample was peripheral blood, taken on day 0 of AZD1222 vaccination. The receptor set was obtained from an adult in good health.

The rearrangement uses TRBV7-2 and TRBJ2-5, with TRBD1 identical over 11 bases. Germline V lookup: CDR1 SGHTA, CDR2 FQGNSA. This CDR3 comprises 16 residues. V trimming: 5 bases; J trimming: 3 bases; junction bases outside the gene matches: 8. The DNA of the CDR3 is TGTGCCAGCAGCAAACAAGGGACAGGGGGGAAAGAGACCCAGTACTTC. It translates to CASSKQGTGGKETQYF. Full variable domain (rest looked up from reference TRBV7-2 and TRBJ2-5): GAGVSQSPSNKVTEKGKDVELRCDPISGHTALYWYRQSLGQGLEFLIYFQGNSAPDKSGLPSDRFSAERTGGSVSTLTIQRTQQEDSAVYLCASSKQGTGGKETQYFGPGTRLLVL.

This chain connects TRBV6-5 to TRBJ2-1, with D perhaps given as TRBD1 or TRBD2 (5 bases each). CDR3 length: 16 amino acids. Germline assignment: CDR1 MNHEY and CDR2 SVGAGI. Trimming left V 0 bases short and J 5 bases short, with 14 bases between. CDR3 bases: TGTGCCAGCAGTTACTCATTCGGGACCTTTAACAATGAGCAGTTCTTC. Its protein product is CASSYSFGTFNNEQFF.

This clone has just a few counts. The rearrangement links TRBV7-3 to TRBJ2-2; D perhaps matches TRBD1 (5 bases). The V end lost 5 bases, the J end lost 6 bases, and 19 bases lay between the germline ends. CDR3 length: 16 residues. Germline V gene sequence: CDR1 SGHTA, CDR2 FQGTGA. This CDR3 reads CASSLIPQGGPGELFF. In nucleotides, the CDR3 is TGTGCCAGCAGCCTAATACCCCAGGGTGGCCCCGGGGAGCTGTTTTTT.

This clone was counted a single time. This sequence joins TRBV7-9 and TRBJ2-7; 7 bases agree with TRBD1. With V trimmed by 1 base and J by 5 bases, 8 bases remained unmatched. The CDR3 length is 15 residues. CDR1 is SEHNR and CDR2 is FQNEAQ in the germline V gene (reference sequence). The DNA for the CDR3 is TGTGCCAGCAGCTTAGAGGGGGCGCCCTTGAACGAGCAGTACTTC. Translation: CASSLEGAPLNEQYF. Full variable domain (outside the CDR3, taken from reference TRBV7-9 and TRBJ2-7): DTGVSQNPRHKITKRGQNVTFRCDPISEHNRLYWYRQTLGQGPEFLTYFQNEAQLEKSRLLSDRFSAERPKGSFSTLEIQRTEQGDSAMYLCASSLEGAPLNEQYFGPGTRLTVT.

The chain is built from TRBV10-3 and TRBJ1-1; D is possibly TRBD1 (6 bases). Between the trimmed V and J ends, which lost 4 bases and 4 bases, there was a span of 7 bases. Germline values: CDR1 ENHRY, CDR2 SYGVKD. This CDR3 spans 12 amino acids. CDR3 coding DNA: TGTGCCATCAGTGGAGGGGGCACTGAAGCTTTCTTT. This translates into CAISGGGTEAFF.

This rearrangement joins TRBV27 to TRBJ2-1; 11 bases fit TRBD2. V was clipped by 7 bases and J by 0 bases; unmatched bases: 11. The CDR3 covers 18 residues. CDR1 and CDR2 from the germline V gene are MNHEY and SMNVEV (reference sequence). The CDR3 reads CASIGPSGGLSSYNEQFF. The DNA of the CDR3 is TGTGCCAGCATCGGGCCTAGCGGGGGGCTGAGCTCCTACAATGAGCAGTTCTTC.

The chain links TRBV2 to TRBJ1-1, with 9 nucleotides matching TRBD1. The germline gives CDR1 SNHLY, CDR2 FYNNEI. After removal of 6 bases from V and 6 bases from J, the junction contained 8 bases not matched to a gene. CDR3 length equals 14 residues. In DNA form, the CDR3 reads TGTGCCAGCAGAGATACAGGGGGCGGGCCTGAAGCTTTCTTT. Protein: CASRDTGGGPEAFF.

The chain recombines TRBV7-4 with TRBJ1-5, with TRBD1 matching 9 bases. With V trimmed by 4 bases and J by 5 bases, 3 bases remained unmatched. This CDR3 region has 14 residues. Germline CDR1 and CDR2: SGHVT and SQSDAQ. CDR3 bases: TGTGCCAGCAGCTGCCGGGACAGGGATCAGCCCCAGCATTTT. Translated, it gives CASSCRDRDQPQHF. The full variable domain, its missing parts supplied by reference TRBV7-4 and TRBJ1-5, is GAGVSQSPRYKVAKRGRDVALRCDSISGHVTLYWYRQTLGQGSEVLTYSQSDAQRDKSGRPSGRFSAERPERSVSTLKIQRTEQGDSAVYLCASSCRDRDQPQHFGDGTRLSIL.

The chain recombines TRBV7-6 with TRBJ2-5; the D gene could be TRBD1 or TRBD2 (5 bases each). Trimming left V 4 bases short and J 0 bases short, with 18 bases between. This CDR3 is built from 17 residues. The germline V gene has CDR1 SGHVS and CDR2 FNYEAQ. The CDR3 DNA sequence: TGTGCCAGCAGCTCCCCGGGACGGACTCCGTACCAAGAGACCCAGTACTTC. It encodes CASSSPGRTPYQETQYF. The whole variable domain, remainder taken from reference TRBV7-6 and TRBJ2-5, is GAGVSQSPRYKVTKRGQDVALRCDPISGHVSLYWYRQALGQGPEFLTYFNYEAQQDKSGLPNDRFSAERPEGSISTLTIQRTEQRDSAMYRCASSSPGRTPYQETQYFGPGTRLLVL.

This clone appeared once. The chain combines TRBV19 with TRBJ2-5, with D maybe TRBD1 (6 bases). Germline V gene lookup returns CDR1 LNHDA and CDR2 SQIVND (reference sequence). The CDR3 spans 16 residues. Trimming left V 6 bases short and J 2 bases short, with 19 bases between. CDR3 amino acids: CASRPTGKPPQETQYF. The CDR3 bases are TGTGCCAGTAGACCCACAGGGAAACCCCCACAAGAGACCCAGTACTTC.